Below, 3 T cell receptor beta chains from the same sample are listed, as sequenced in a study of T-cell reconstitution after alpha-beta-depleted transplantation in children. Unique molecular identifiers were used in preparing the TCRbeta library. TCRdb re-called the PCR reads with MiXCR, one entry per CDR3 protein. The sample gives roughly 570,000 distinct CDR3 sequences, 27% of which show up once; 35% to 40% is in the top ten. The sample was PBMCs, taken before TCRalphabeta/CD19-depleted stem cell transplant. All receptors derive from a boy in the first two years of life with Wiskott-Aldrich syndrome, due to receive a stem cell transplant.

This clonotype was counted only a few times. V gene TRBV21-1 combines with J gene TRBJ2-1. TRBV21-1 has pseudogene status. The CDR3 has 15 residues. In nucleotides, the CDR3 is TGTGCCAGCAGCAAAGCTCCCAGAAACTACAATGAGCAGTTCTTC. Its translation: CASSKAPRNYNEQFF.

The chain is built from TRBV7-9 and TRBJ2-5; the D gene is possibly TRBD1 (6 bases). V was shortened by 3 bases and J by 0 bases, with 17 bases between the two germline ends. The CDR3 is 17 residues long. Germline CDR1 and CDR2: SEHNR and FQNEAQ (reference sequence). The CDR3 protein is CASSFSPATGYQETQYF. For the CDR3, the DNA is TGTGCCAGCAGCTTCTCGCCCGCGACAGGTTACCAAGAGACCCAGTACTTC. The whole variable domain, filled in from reference TRBV7-9 and TRBJ2-5, reads DTGVSQNPRHKITKRGQNVTFRCDPISEHNRLYWYRQTLGQGPEFLTYFQNEAQLEKSRLLSDRFSAERPKGSFSTLEIQRTEQGDSAMYLCASSFSPATGYQETQYFGPGTRLLVL.

Only a few counts were recorded for this clonotype. This chain joins TRBV6-1 and TRBJ2-3; D perhaps matches TRBD2 (6 bases). Germline values: CDR1 MNHNS, CDR2 SASEGT. Trimming cost V 6 bases and J 0 bases, with 13 bases left between them. The CDR3 is made up of 15 amino acids. DNA for the CDR3: TGTGCCAGCAGAGGGAGGACGTTTAGCACAGATACGCAGTATTTT. Encoded protein: CASRGRTFSTDTQYF.